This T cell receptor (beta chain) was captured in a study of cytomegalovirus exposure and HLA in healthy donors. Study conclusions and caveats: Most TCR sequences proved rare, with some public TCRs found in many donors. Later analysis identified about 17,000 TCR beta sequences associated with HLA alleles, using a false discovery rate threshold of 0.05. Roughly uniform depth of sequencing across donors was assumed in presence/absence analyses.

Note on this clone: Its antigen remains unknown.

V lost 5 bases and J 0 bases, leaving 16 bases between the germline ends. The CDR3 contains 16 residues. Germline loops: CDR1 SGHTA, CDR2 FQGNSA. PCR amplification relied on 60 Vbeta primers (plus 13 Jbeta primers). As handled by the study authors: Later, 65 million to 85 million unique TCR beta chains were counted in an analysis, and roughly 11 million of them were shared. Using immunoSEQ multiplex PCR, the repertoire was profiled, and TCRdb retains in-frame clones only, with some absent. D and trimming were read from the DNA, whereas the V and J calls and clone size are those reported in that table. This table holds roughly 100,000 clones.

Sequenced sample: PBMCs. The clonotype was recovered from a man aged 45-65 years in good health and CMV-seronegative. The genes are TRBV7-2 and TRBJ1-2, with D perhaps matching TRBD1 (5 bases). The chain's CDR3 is CASSITRQSTNYGYTF. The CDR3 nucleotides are TGTGCCAGCAGCATTACAAGACAGTCAACTAACTATGGCTACACCTTC.